This T cell receptor (beta chain) was captured by sequencing in a study of shared clonotypes between healthy human individuals (dated by TCRdb to the early 2020s). For the study in its entirety: The cohort included a few men and a couple of women between 18 and 49 years of age. To increase sequencing depth and limit assay-specific biases, TCR repertoire library preparation and sequencing were carried out by different laboratories using diverse techniques. The study deeply sequenced blood TCR repertoires of several healthy adults to estimate repertoire size and the extent of clonotype sharing between individuals. Each donor's leukapheresis produced roughly between roughly 0.85 and 9.5 billion PBMCs. For each donor, CD4 naive and CD4 memory were each run on three plates, CD8 naive on two plates, and CD8 memory on one plate.

Using the deep immunoSEQ assay, multiplex PCR amplified TCR CDR3 regions from genomic DNA. Genomic DNA extracted from each cell subset was distributed evenly over all wells of several immunoSEQ 96-well plates, and each plate served as one replicate. For sorted subsets, 150 to 250 ng of genomic DNA, equivalent to around 30,000 T cell genomes, went into each replicate PCR. Purified libraries were measured with a Qubit 3.0 fluorometer, size-checked on a Bioanalyzer 2100, and measured again with the KAPA Library Quantification kit. Every immunoSEQ 96-well plate was sequenced on a dedicated single-read 150-cycle Illumina NextSeq 550 flow cell. As for the authors' bioinformatics: Because only junctional sequences without quality scores were contained in the immunoSEQ output, filtering matching that applied to full-length reads could not be performed. Sequences were annotated with PyIR, a Python wrapper for IgBLAST v1.9, using IMGT germline references to assign V/J genes and CDR3. Reads were filtered out if the reads had weak V/J assignments (E-value above 1e-6), no CDR3, stop codons, out-of-frame junctions, or ambiguous translated residues. V3J clonotypes were defined as sequences sharing the same inferred V gene, J gene, and CDR3 amino acid sequence. The percentage overlap between two repertoires was calculated by dividing the number of shared unique clonotypes by the size of the smaller repertoire. RTK rarefaction, the Chao1 estimator, and Recon v2.1 estimates of unobserved clonotypes were used to assess repertoire richness. For all TCRbeta clonotypes obtained by the gDNA method from a few donors, generation probabilities were computed with OLGA. TCRdb obtained this table from immuneACCESS and retained in-frame rearrangements with V and J assigned. These tables miss some clones; where compared with another copy, unresolved V genes account for less than half of the shortfall, and the remainder is unexplained. The V and J calls and clone size come from that table; D and trimming were worked out from the DNA. Recorded for this sample are 2 million to 2.5 million clones; 80% to 95% of them occurred a single time. The ten largest account for around 0.38% of the sample.

Overall study outcomes, separate from this receptor: Estimated clonotype richness was generally larger for naive than for memory subsets. The genetic and exposure-history diversity represented was limited by the small number of donors. Only blood was sampled, and tissue TCR repertoires likely differ from those in blood. Approximately 5% of naive CD4, approximately 3.7% of naive CD8, approximately 2% of memory CD4, and roughly 0.4% of memory CD8 clonotypes were shared across several donors. Incomplete sequencing was indicated by rarefaction of sorted-subset datasets, despite the large sequencing depth. Pairwise subsampling led to the expectation that sequencing depth would affect the degree of clonotype sharing among donors. Clonotypes shared by all four sorted-subset donors showed higher generation probabilities than non-shared clonotypes.

Donors were healthy HIV-negative adults with no recently reported acute infections or vaccinations. Every donor was a Caucasian adult living in Nashville, Tennessee, USA. CD4+ T cells were enriched through magnetic negative selection, after which naive cells were positively selected on CD45RA and the remaining negative fraction served as the memory subset. Blood was obtained by leukapheresis, after which PBMCs were separated by Ficoll-Histopaque density gradient centrifugation and cryopreserved in liquid nitrogen vapor phase. Purity and quantity of every magnetically sorted T cell population were checked by analytical flow cytometry. Genomic DNA was isolated from every sorted fraction and measured by UV absorbance on a Nanodrop 2000c. Germline trimming: 5 bases from V, 4 bases from J; junction bases outside gene matches: 8. The germline V gene encodes CDR1 MDHEN and CDR2 SYDVKM. The CDR3 spans 16 residues, from the cysteine through the phenylalanine. The kept DNA is CDR3 alone, 48 bases in frame from the first base.

In regard to this clone: The antigen it binds to is not known. No much larger clone is present one base from it, and per-base qualities are unavailable.

What was sequenced was naive CD4+ T cells from PBMCs. The intended sense of this specimen's cell subset or site label: CD45RA+ positively selected. This sequence was found in a man younger than 35 in good health. Some clones in this sample may be carry-over from other donors' samples. In this chain, TRBV28 is recombined with TRBJ1-2; 12 of the junction bases match TRBD1. The CDR3 is CASSPGGTGGFYGYTF. The DNA reads TGTGCCAGCAGTCCAGGGGGGACAGGGGGCTTCTATGGCTACACCTTC.